One sample yielded the 16 T cell receptor beta chains listed below, sequenced in a study of T cell repertoires in cytomegalovirus infection. Each CDR3 protein is one row after TCRdb ran MiXCR on the reads. Of roughly 130,000 distinct CDR3 sequences listed, 20% to 30% were seen once; the top ten hold 34%. These receptors lack a known antigen. Material: PBMCs, sequenced either directly or after in vitro stimulation (not recorded which). The origin of the receptors is a human donor in good health (CMV status not recorded). Some clones in this sample may be carry-over from other donors' samples.

This chain connects TRBV28 to TRBJ2-1; TRBD1 aligns across 9 bases. Trimming took 5 bases from V and 0 from J; bases not matched to a gene: 8. The CDR3 runs to 17 residues. Germline V gene data show CDR1 as MDHEN and CDR2 as SYDVKM. CDR3 bases: TGTGCCAGCAGTGGGTACAGGGGGCAAGGCTCCTACAATGAGCAGTTCTTC. Its translation is CASSGYRGQGSYNEQFF.

This chain joins TRBV7-2 and TRBJ1-5; D gene ambiguous. Trimming cost V 1 base and J 7 bases, with 14 bases left between them. The germline V gene has CDR1 SGHTA and CDR2 FQGNSA. The CDR3 consists of 15 residues. In DNA, the CDR3 is TGTGCCAGCAGCTTAGGGAACGGCATGGGACAGCCCCAGCATTTT. The encoded protein is CASSLGNGMGQPQHF.

This clonotype appeared many times. The chain is built from TRBV7-2 and TRBJ1-2, with TRBD1 as a possible D gene (5 bases). V was trimmed by 1 base and J by 0 bases, leaving 9 bases between them. The CDR3 covers 15 residues. The germline gives CDR1 SGHTA, CDR2 FQGNSA. The DNA for the CDR3 is TGTGCCAGCAGCTTAGTTAGGGGACCTAACTATGGCTACACCTTC. Translating gives CASSLVRGPNYGYTF.

This clonotype was counted between two and nine times. The rearrangement joins TRBV27 to TRBJ2-3; 10 nucleotides agree with TRBD2. Unmatched junction bases numbered 7, after V lost 7 bases and J lost 3 bases. The CDR3 runs 15 residues. CDR1 is MNHEY, CDR2 SMNVEV, per germline (reference sequence). CDR3 loop: CASTFLAGETDTQYF. The CDR3 nucleotides read TGTGCCAGCACGTTTCTAGCGGGAGAAACAGATACGCAGTATTTT.

This chain links TRBV6-2 or TRBV6-3 with TRBJ2-7; D is undetermined. Trimming stripped 4 bases from V and 4 bases from J, with 11 bases between. The CDR3 sequence is 13 residues long. From germline, CDR1 is MNHEY and CDR2 SVGEGT. The CDR3 bases are TGTGCCAGCAGTTCATACTCTAGATACGAGCAGTACGTC. It specifies CASSSYSRYEQYV.

This clonotype was seen many times. The rearrangement uses TRBV7-2 and TRBJ2-3, with D tentatively TRBD1 (6 bases). CDR1 SGHTA and CDR2 FQGNSA come from the germline V gene. The CDR3 has 18 residues. The V end lost 1 base, the J end lost 0 bases, and 17 bases lay between the germline ends. CDR3 amino acids: CASSLDQGSFLSTDTQYF. DNA of the CDR3: TGTGCCAGCAGCTTAGATCAGGGGTCTTTTCTGAGCACAGATACGCAGTATTTT.

In its sample, this clonotype was seen many times. The chain uses TRBV11-2 and TRBJ1-3, with D possibly being TRBD1 (6 bases). CDR1 SGHAT and CDR2 FQNNGV come from the germline V gene. The CDR3 covers 15 residues. V was cut by 5 bases and J by 1 base, with 12 bases left in between. CDR3 protein: CASSPEGVSGNTIYF. For the CDR3, the DNA is TGTGCCAGCAGCCCCGAGGGGGTTTCTGGAAACACCATATATTTT.

V usage is TRBV4-3 and J usage is TRBJ2-7; 8 positions match TRBD2. Germline V gives CDR1 LGHNA, CDR2 YSLEER. The CDR3 runs to 16 residues. Germline trimming cut 0 bases from V and 2 bases from J; bases unmatched to any gene: 6. The CDR3 spells CASSQESGGATYEQYF. Here the CDR3 DNA reads TGCGCCAGCAGCCAAGAGAGCGGGGGAGCAACCTACGAGCAGTACTTC.

In its sample, this clonotype was seen a few times. The CDR3 protein is CASSVGGLDGYTF. DNA for the CDR3: TGTGCCAGCAGCGTTGGAGGATTGGATGGCTACACCTTC. The V call is TRBV7-2, the J call TRBJ1-2; no reliable D call. Between the trimmed V and J ends, which lost 5 bases and 6 bases, there was a span of 13 bases. The CDR3 covers 13 residues. Germline values: CDR1 SGHTA, CDR2 FQGNSA. Combining the CDR3 with reference TRBV7-2 and TRBJ1-2 gives the whole variable domain GAGVSQSPSNKVTEKGKDVELRCDPISGHTALYWYRQSLGQGLEFLIYFQGNSAPDKSGLPSDRFSAERTGGSVSTLTIQRTQQEDSAVYLCASSVGGLDGYTFGSGTRLTVV.

This clonotype was observed at least ten times. The V gene is TRBV7-8, the J gene TRBJ2-7; D remains ambiguous. This CDR3 has 13 residues. Per germline, CDR1 SGHVS and CDR2 FQNEAQ. V was cut by 1 base and J by 6 bases, with 10 bases left in between. The CDR3 loop is CASSLGLRREQYF. CDR3 DNA: TGTGCCAGCAGCTTAGGACTTCGCCGCGAGCAGTACTTC.

This clonotype was found many times. This chain links TRBV7-2 with TRBJ2-5; 13 nucleotides line up with TRBD2. Trimming cost V 5 bases and J 5 bases; bases outside gene matches: 14. This CDR3 is built from 18 residues. From germline, CDR1 is SGHTA and CDR2 FQGNSA. In nucleotides, the CDR3 is TGTGCCAGCAGCCTCAGAGTTGGGACTAGCGGGACCGTGGAGACCCAGTACTTC. It yields the protein CASSLRVGTSGTVETQYF. Based on the CDR3 plus reference TRBV7-2 and TRBJ2-5, the full variable domain is GAGVSQSPSNKVTEKGKDVELRCDPISGHTALYWYRQSLGQGLEFLIYFQGNSAPDKSGLPSDRFSAERTGGSVSTLTIQRTQQEDSAVYLCASSLRVGTSGTVETQYFGPGTRLLVL.

In this sample, this clonotype turned up a few times. Here the CDR3 reads CASSPMGGTEAFF. The CDR3 nucleotides are TGTGCCAGTAGCCCTATGGGGGGCACTGAAGCTTTCTTT. The V gene is TRBV19, the J gene TRBJ1-1, with a weak D call TRBD1 (5 bases). This CDR3 comprises 13 residues. Deletions cut 6 bases from V and 4 bases from J, with 12 bases between. The germline V gene has CDR1 LNHDA and CDR2 SQIVND (reference sequence).

The chain combines TRBV4-3 with TRBJ2-1, with a tentative D call TRBD2 (5 bases). The length of the CDR3 is 15 residues. V lost 0 bases and J lost 7, with 13 bases in between. Germline values: CDR1 LGHNA, CDR2 YSLEER. The chain's CDR3 is CASSQDPLARNEQFF. The CDR3 nucleotides read TGCGCCAGCAGCCAAGATCCCCTAGCTAGGAATGAGCAGTTCTTC.

The rearrangement uses TRBV4-2 and TRBJ1-5; D remains unclear. V was trimmed by 2 bases and J by 2 bases, leaving 16 bases between them. This CDR3 is 17 amino acids long. Germline V gene lookup returns CDR1 LGHNA and CDR2 YNFKEQ. CDR3 DNA: TGTGCCAGCAGCCAAAGTGCTCAGGACTGGGGCAATCAGCCCCAGCATTTT. Amino acid sequence: CASSQSAQDWGNQPQHF.

This clonotype was picked up a small number of times. The chain links TRBV27 to TRBJ2-2; tentatively, D is TRBD2 (5 bases). CDR1 and CDR2 (germline): MNHEY, SMNVEV (reference sequence). V lost 6 bases and J lost 0, with 11 bases in between. The CDR3 has 15 amino acids. The CDR3 sequence: CASRPRGANTGELFF. The CDR3 DNA is TGTGCCAGCAGGCCCCGGGGTGCGAACACCGGGGAGCTGTTTTTT.

The genes are TRBV19 and TRBJ2-2; D ambiguous. The CDR3 is made up of 14 amino acids. Germline V gene sequence: CDR1 LNHDA, CDR2 SQIVND (reference sequence). The ends were cut back, 6 bases at V and 6 bases at J, with 14 bases in the middle. The CDR3 spells CASRGYPGAGELFF. Written as DNA, the CDR3 is TGTGCCAGTAGGGGGTACCCTGGAGCCGGGGAGCTGTTTTTT.